Presented here are 28 T cell receptor beta chains from one specimen sequenced in a study of T cell responses to AZD1222 COVID-19 vaccine. Measured with immunoSEQ multiplex PCR; TCRdb has only the in-frame clones, and not every one. The sample yields roughly 140,000 clones, 92% seen once. Sequenced here: peripheral blood, sampled 28 days after the second AZD1222 dose. The source of these receptors is an adult who received the AZD1222 COVID-19 vaccine.

The chain couples TRBV5-1 to TRBJ1-1; 12 bases are a match to TRBD1. Germline CDR1 reads SGHRS; CDR2 reads YFSETQ. V lost 2 bases and J lost 9; bases outside the gene matches: 8. The CDR3 runs to 15 residues. CDR3 nucleotide sequence: TGCGCCAGCAGCTTAGGGACAGGGGGCGCGTCACAAGCTTTCTTT. It is translated as CASSLGTGGASQAFF. Combining the CDR3 with reference TRBV5-1 and TRBJ1-1 gives the whole variable domain KAGVTQTPRYLIKTRGQQVTLSCSPISGHRSVSWYQQTPGQGLQFLFEYFSETQRNKGNFPGRFSGRQFSNSRSEMNVSTLELGDSALYLCASSLGTGGASQAFFGQGTRLTVV.

This chain links TRBV5-6 with TRBJ1-2, with no clear D. The CDR3 length is 13 residues. Trimming cost V 2 bases and J 4 bases, with 9 bases left between them. Germline assignment: CDR1 SGHDT and CDR2 YYEEEE. The CDR3 sequence: CASSLGRAYGYTF. CDR3 in DNA: TGTGCCAGCAGCTTAGGGAGGGCCTATGGCTACACCTTC. The full variable domain, completed using reference TRBV5-6 and TRBJ1-2, is DAGVTQSPTHLIKTRGQQVTLRCSPKSGHDTVSWYQQALGQGPQFIFQYYEEEERQRGNFPDRFSGHQFPNYSSELNVNALLLGDSALYLCASSLGRAYGYTFGSGTRLTVV.

J is TRBJ2-1 and V is TRBV4-3; 9 nucleotides align to TRBD1. V lost 0 bases and J lost 5; bases outside the gene matches: 2. Germline V gene lookup returns CDR1 LGHNA and CDR2 YSLEER. The CDR3 contains 15 residues. This CDR3 is CASSQDGQGHNEQFF. CDR3 DNA: TGCGCCAGCAGCCAAGATGGACAGGGGCACAATGAGCAGTTCTTC.

The genes are TRBV18 and TRBJ1-1, with D unresolved. Germline CDR1 reads KGHSH; CDR2 reads LQKENI. The CDR3 is 11 residues long. The V end lost 2 bases, the J end lost 5 bases, and 3 bases lay between the germline ends. In DNA form, the CDR3 reads TGTGCCAGCTCACCAGGGACTGAAGCTTTCTTT. This translates into CASSPGTEAFF.

This clone was picked up one time. This chain uses TRBV6-6 with TRBJ2-7; 9 nucleotides agree with TRBD1. The germline V gene encodes CDR1 MNHNY and CDR2 SVGAGI (reference sequence). The CDR3 sequence is 12 residues long. V shed 4 bases and J 13 bases; nucleotides not matched to a gene: 8. CDR3 bases: TGTGCCAGCAGTTTACAGGGGGCGCGGGTCTACTTC. Translated: CASSLQGARVYF.

The J gene is TRBJ1-2, the V gene TRBV11-2; 11 bases fit TRBD1. V dropped 3 bases and J dropped 6; count of bases not matched to a gene: 6. From germline, CDR1 is SGHAT and CDR2 FQNNGV. This CDR3 contains 15 residues. CDR3 amino acids: CASSLDRGRSNGYTF. In DNA, the CDR3 is TGTGCCAGCAGCTTGGACAGGGGGCGATCCAATGGCTACACCTTC.

This sequence joins TRBV5-1 and TRBJ2-5, with a weak D call TRBD2 (5 bases). Trimming stripped 0 bases from V and 4 bases from J, with 13 bases between. CDR3 size: 15 residues. Germline-derived CDR1 and CDR2 are SGHRS and YFSETQ. The CDR3 DNA follows: TGCGCCAGCAGCTTGGTGGAGGCGGGCCGAGAGACCCAGTACTTC. It is translated as CASSLVEAGRETQYF. The full variable domain, in which reference TRBV5-1 and TRBJ2-5 provide the parts outside the CDR3, is KAGVTQTPRYLIKTRGQQVTLSCSPISGHRSVSWYQQTPGQGLQFLFEYFSETQRNKGNFPGRFSGRQFSNSRSEMNVSTLELGDSALYLCASSLVEAGRETQYFGPGTRLLVL.

V and J are TRBV19 and TRBJ2-3; 9 nucleotides align to TRBD2. The J segment lost 5 bases and the V segment lost 3 bases, leaving 9 bases of the junction unmatched. This CDR3 region has 16 residues. Looked up from germline, CDR1 is LNHDA and CDR2 is SQIVND (reference sequence). In nucleotides, the CDR3 is TGTGCCAGTAGTATTGGTACGGGAGCGGGAGGAGATACGCAGTATTTT. Its translation: CASSIGTGAGGDTQYF.

V usage is TRBV6-1 and J usage is TRBJ1-2; D might be TRBD1 (6 bases). The CDR3 extends over 15 amino acids. Germline lookup yields CDR1 MNHNS and CDR2 SASEGT. Trimming pared 2 bases from V and 2 bases from J, leaving 12 bases between. The CDR3 DNA follows: TGTGCCAGCAGTGAACAGGGGAACGACAACTATGGCTACACCTTC. This sequence encodes CASSEQGNDNYGYTF.

This chain connects TRBV6-5 to TRBJ1-1, with D maybe TRBD1 (6 bases). Germline values: CDR1 MNHEY, CDR2 SVGAGI. Trimming took 5 bases from V and 1 from J, leaving 11 bases between them. The CDR3 is 14 residues long. The CDR3 DNA sequence: TGTGCCAGCAGTACCCTGGACAGGAACACTGAAGCTTTCTTT. Its protein is CASSTLDRNTEAFF.

This sequence joins TRBV5-1 and TRBJ1-1; D unclear. Germline CDR1 and CDR2: SGHRS and YFSETQ. The CDR3 covers 14 residues. V dropped 4 bases and J dropped 3 bases, with 13 bases sitting between them. CDR3 sequence: CASSVRDGDTEAFF. CDR3 nucleotides: TGCGCCAGCAGCGTGAGGGATGGGGACACTGAAGCTTTCTTT.

This clone was seen only once. The V call is TRBV7-2, the J call TRBJ2-1, with a tentative D call TRBD2 (6 bases). This CDR3 region has 15 residues. Trimming shortened V by 5 bases and J by 2 bases, and 13 bases separated the two germline ends. Germline V lookup: CDR1 SGHTA, CDR2 FQGNSA. This CDR3 is CASSPPGGPYNEQFF. The DNA of the CDR3 is TGTGCCAGCAGCCCCCCCGGGGGACCCTACAATGAGCAGTTCTTC. Full variable domain (remainder filled in from reference TRBV7-2 and TRBJ2-1): GAGVSQSPSNKVTEKGKDVELRCDPISGHTALYWYRQSLGQGLEFLIYFQGNSAPDKSGLPSDRFSAERTGGSVSTLTIQRTQQEDSAVYLCASSPPGGPYNEQFFGPGTRLTVL.

CDR3 DNA: TGTGCCAGCAGCTTAGCACTAGCGGGGGGAGAGACCCAGTACTTC. Translated: CASSLALAGGETQYF. The chain combines TRBV7-9 with TRBJ2-5; 12 positions match TRBD2. Germline trimming cut 0 bases from V and 4 bases from J; bases unmatched to any gene: 0. Germline V gene lookup returns CDR1 SEHNR and CDR2 FQNEAQ (reference sequence). The CDR3 spans 15 residues.

Details on this clone: The same CDR3 arises from other DNA sequences in this sample as well. The chain links TRBV18 to TRBJ2-4; D is unclear. Trimming cost V 6 bases and J 0 bases, with 6 bases left between them. Germline CDR1 and CDR2: KGHSH and LQKENI. The CDR3 runs to 13 residues. The DNA of the CDR3 is TGTGCCAGCTCGCCCGGAGCCAAAAACATTCAGTACTTC. It translates to CASSPGAKNIQYF.

The V call is TRBV7-9, the J call TRBJ1-1; unclear D gene. The CDR3 is 12 residues long. Between the trimmed V and J ends, which lost 3 bases and 8 bases, there was a span of 10 bases. Germline V gene lookup returns CDR1 SEHNR and CDR2 FQNEAQ (reference sequence). CDR3 coding DNA: TGTGCCAGCAGCTTCAGCAAGGGCGAAGCTTTCTTT. This codes for CASSFSKGEAFF.

This clone was observed a single time. The V call is TRBV25-1, the J call TRBJ2-7; D is undetermined. V was shortened by 0 bases and J by 0 bases, with 15 bases between the two germline ends. The CDR3 covers 17 residues. Per the germline V gene, CDR1 is MGHDK and CDR2 is SYGVNS. The CDR3 DNA sequence: TGTGCCAGCAGTGAATACTTCCAGGATGGGGACTCCTACGAGCAGTACTTC. The encoded protein is CASSEYFQDGDSYEQYF.

The chain couples TRBV19 to TRBJ1-5, with 9 bases identical to TRBD1. This CDR3 has 16 residues. The germline gives CDR1 LNHDA, CDR2 SQIVND (reference sequence). The J segment lost 7 bases and the V segment lost 0 bases, leaving 7 bases of the junction unmatched. The CDR3 is CASSIDRTGDGQPQHF. The CDR3 DNA reads as TGTGCCAGTAGTATAGATCGGACAGGGGATGGCCAGCCCCAGCATTTT.

In its sample, this clone was seen a few times. The chain is built from TRBV28 and TRBJ2-5, with D possibly being TRBD1 (6 bases). V was pared by 7 bases and J by 7 bases, with 22 bases between. The CDR3 is 15 residues long. Germline V gene data show CDR1 as MDHEN and CDR2 as SYDVKM. The CDR3 loop is CASTFSRGPKWTQYF. The CDR3 nucleotides read TGTGCCAGCACCTTCTCCAGGGGCCCCAAGTGGACCCAGTACTTC.

The CDR3 DNA sequence: TGTGCCAGCCGCGCCGCTGGAAACACCATATATTTT. Its translation is CASRAAGNTIYF. This rearrangement joins TRBV7-2 to TRBJ1-3; D unclear. The germline V and J ends were trimmed by 8 bases and 2 bases, with 7 bases remaining between them. CDR1 SGHTA and CDR2 FQGNSA come from the germline V gene. CDR3 length: 12 amino acids. The full variable domain, in which reference TRBV7-2 and TRBJ1-3 provide the parts outside the CDR3, is GAGVSQSPSNKVTEKGKDVELRCDPISGHTALYWYRQSLGQGLEFLIYFQGNSAPDKSGLPSDRFSAERTGGSVSTLTIQRTQQEDSAVYLCASRAAGNTIYFGEGSWLTVV.

The rearrangement links TRBV9 to TRBJ2-5; 12 positions agree with TRBD2. The CDR3 has 15 amino acids. Germline loops: CDR1 SGDLS, CDR2 YYNGEE. J was trimmed by 4 bases and V by 3 bases; bases with no gene match: 4. Written as DNA, the CDR3 is TGTGCCAGCAGCGACGGGACTAGCGGGTCAGAGACCCAGTACTTC. Protein sequence: CASSDGTSGSETQYF.

The V gene is TRBV5-1, the J gene TRBJ1-2, with D unresolved. Trimming removed 0 bases from V and 4 bases from J, with 13 bases in between. Germline assignment: CDR1 SGHRS and CDR2 YFSETQ. CDR3 length equals 15 residues. For the CDR3, the DNA is TGCGCCAGCAGCTTGGGGGCAGACAATTCCTATGGCTACACCTTC. Translation gives CASSLGADNSYGYTF. Full variable domain (remainder filled in from reference TRBV5-1 and TRBJ1-2): KAGVTQTPRYLIKTRGQQVTLSCSPISGHRSVSWYQQTPGQGLQFLFEYFSETQRNKGNFPGRFSGRQFSNSRSEMNVSTLELGDSALYLCASSLGADNSYGYTFGSGTRLTVV.

The chain employs TRBV24-1 and TRBJ1-2, with D unclear. CDR1 is KGHDR and CDR2 is SFDVKD in the germline V gene. V lost 9 bases, J lost 0 bases, and 4 bases lay in between. CDR3 size: 11 residues. CDR3 protein: CATGSNYGYTF. The DNA for the CDR3 is TGTGCCACCGGGTCTAACTATGGCTACACCTTC.

The gene calls are TRBV21-1 and TRBJ1-2; whether TRBD1, the table's D call, matches the DNA was not checked. TRBV21-1 represents a pseudogene. This CDR3 is 15 amino acids long. For the CDR3, the DNA is TGTGCCAGCAGCAAAGGACAGGGACAGGACTATGGCTACACCTTC. It codes for CASSKGQGQDYGYTF.

CDR3 sequence reads: CASSRGTLLGNTIYF. The CDR3 nucleotides are TGTGCCAGCTCGCGTGGTACCCTCCTTGGAAACACCATATATTTT. The rearrangement links TRBV18 to TRBJ1-3; D gene ambiguous. V was trimmed by 6 bases and J by 3 bases, leaving 15 bases between them. Germline V gene data show CDR1 as KGHSH and CDR2 as LQKENI. The CDR3 is 15 amino acids. The full variable domain, rest sourced from reference TRBV18 and TRBJ1-3, is NAGVMQNPRHLVRRRGQEARLRCSPMKGHSHVYWYRQLPEEGLKFMVYLQKENIIDESGMPKERFSAEFPKEGPSILRIQQVVRGDSAAYFCASSRGTLLGNTIYFGEGSWLTVV.

CDR3 region: CASSQAGGTRRNEQYF. DNA of the CDR3: TGTGCCAGCAGCCAAGCGGGGGGTACTAGGAGGAACGAGCAGTACTTC. The genes are TRBV3-1 (or the pseudogene TRBV3-2) and TRBJ2-7, with 7 bases lining up with TRBD2. With V trimmed by 1 base and J by 5 bases, 11 bases remained unmatched. This CDR3 region has 16 residues. CDR1 is LGHDT and CDR2 is YNNKEL in the germline V gene (reference sequence).

The chain has TRBV28 and TRBJ1-3; 7 bases match TRBD1. The CDR3 spans 15 residues. Germline V gene sequence: CDR1 MDHEN, CDR2 SYDVKM. V trimming: 5 bases; J trimming: 4 bases; junction bases outside the gene matches: 8. The CDR3 loop is CASSPSQGSGNTIYF. The CDR3 nucleotides are TGTGCCAGCAGTCCCTCACAGGGGTCGGGAAACACCATATATTTT.

The chain carries TRBV7-9 and TRBJ1-4; D remains ambiguous. There are 12 residues in the CDR3. CDR1 SEHNR and CDR2 FQNEAQ come from the germline V gene (reference sequence). Trimming took off 5 bases at V and 8 bases at J, with 9 bases between the two ends. CDR3 DNA: TGTGCCAGCAGCCACGGGGAGGAAAAACTGTTTTTT. Protein product: CASSHGEEKLFF.

The V and J genes are TRBV28 and TRBJ1-1, with D unresolved. The length of the CDR3 is 12 residues. Trimming stripped 0 bases from V and 1 base from J, with 0 bases between. The germline V gene encodes CDR1 MDHEN and CDR2 SYDVKM. The CDR3 loop reads CASSLWNTEAFF. DNA of the CDR3: TGTGCCAGCAGTTTATGGAACACTGAAGCTTTCTTT.